This T cell receptor (beta chain) is drawn from a study of spatial heterogeneity in lung cancer. Looking at the study overall: Every unique TCR and UMI combination, on average, appeared more than ten times in raw reads. The study, taken as a whole, reports: Ubiquitous expanded tumor TCRs showed up in blood more at resection than follow-up.

As to time point: sample taken at primary tumor resection. Unsorted whole RNA from tumor, nontumor lung or frozen PBMC underwent sequencing. The donors comprised around 72 untreated early-stage non-small cell lung cancer patients. Every cDNA TCR molecule received its own unique molecular identifier. TCRdb redid the calling of the 5' RACE reads with MiXCR, one entry per CDR3 protein. The sample has around 75,000 distinct CDR3 sequences; about an eighth are singletons. The ends lost 5 bases at V and 3 bases at J; junction bases unmatched: 8. The CDR3 runs to 15 residues. The germline CDR1 and CDR2 sequences are MDHEN and SYDVKM. The table lists this clonotype with many counts. Its antigen is undetermined.

The receptor was isolated from a male donor with early-stage non-small cell lung cancer. The source material was PBMCs, sampled at surgery. The gene calls are TRBV28 and TRBJ2-7; 9 nucleotides line up with TRBD1. CDR3 amino acids: CASSPHRGQGYEQYF. CDR3 coding DNA: TGTGCCAGCAGTCCCCACAGGGGGCAAGGCTACGAGCAGTACTTC.